Detailed here is one T cell receptor (beta chain). What it binds is unknown. The PCR employed 60 Vbeta primers together with 13 Jbeta primers. Some clones are missing from TCRdb's copy, which holds only in-frame ones; the method was immunoSEQ multiplex PCR. The sample yields over 100,000 clones, 77% seen once. CDR3 length equals 15 residues. V was clipped by 4 bases and J by 7 bases, with 17 bases between them. Germline CDR1 is KGHSH and CDR2 is LQKENI. These data originate in a study of cytomegalovirus exposure and HLA in healthy donors. Study-level results: By a later analysis, the bulk of CMV-associated TCR beta chains appeared HLA-restricted. In vitro confirmation showed three CMV-associated chains to be CMV antigen specific.

Sequencing input: PBMCs. This sequence was found in a woman aged 40 to 50 in good health and CMV-seronegative. V and J are TRBV18 and TRBJ1-5, with D possibly being TRBD1 (5 bases). The CDR3 here is CASSHRVQGGQPQHF. As DNA, the CDR3 is TGTGCCAGCTCACATCGCGTGCAGGGAGGCCAGCCCCAGCATTTT.